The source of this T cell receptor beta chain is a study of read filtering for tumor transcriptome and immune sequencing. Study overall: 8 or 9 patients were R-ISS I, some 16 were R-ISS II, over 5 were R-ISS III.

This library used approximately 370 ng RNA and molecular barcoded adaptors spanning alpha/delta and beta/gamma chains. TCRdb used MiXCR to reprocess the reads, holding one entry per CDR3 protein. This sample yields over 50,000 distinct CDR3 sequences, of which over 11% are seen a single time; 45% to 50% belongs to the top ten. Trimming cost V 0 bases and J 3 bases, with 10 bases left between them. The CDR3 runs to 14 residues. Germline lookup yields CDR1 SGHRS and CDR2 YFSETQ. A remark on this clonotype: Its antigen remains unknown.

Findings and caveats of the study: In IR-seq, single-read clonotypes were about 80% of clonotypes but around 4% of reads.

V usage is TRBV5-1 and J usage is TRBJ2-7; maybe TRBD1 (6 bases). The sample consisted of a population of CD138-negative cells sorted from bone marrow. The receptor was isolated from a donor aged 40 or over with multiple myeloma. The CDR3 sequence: CASSLGTVDYEQYF. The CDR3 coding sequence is TGCGCCAGCAGCTTGGGGACAGTGGACTACGAGCAGTACTTC.